This T cell receptor (beta chain) stems from a study of blood T cell repertoires in COVID-19. For the study at large: Spain, Italy and the United States supplied samples that represented acute and convalescent COVID-19. T cells, B-cell-depleted T cells, or PBMCs provided the cDNA or gDNA that served as material.

Original processing notes: Cell counts per sample came from amplifying reference gene primers. Some clones are missing from TCRdb's copy, which holds only in-frame ones; the method was immunoSEQ multiplex PCR. V, J and clone size are those of that table, while D and trimming were read from the DNA. In the table there are about 330,000 clones, 65% to 85% of which are singletons. This CDR3 spans 11 amino acids. This clone was detected a few times. Germline and junction disagree at one end, which may indicate a read error. The origin of this receptor is a woman between 45 and 65 years old with acute or convalescent COVID-19. The sequencing sample was made of peripheral blood. V is TRBV12-3 or TRBV12-4 and J is TRBJ1-2, with TRBD1 matching 7 bases. CDR3 amino acids: CASSLGWDRLF. For the CDR3, the DNA is TGTGCCAGCAGTTTAGGGTGGGACAGACTATTC.